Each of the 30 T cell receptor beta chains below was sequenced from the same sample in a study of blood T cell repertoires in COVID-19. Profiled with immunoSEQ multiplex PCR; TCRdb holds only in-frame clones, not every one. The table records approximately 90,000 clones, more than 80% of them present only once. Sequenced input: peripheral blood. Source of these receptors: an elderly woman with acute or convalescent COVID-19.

DNA for the CDR3: TGTGCCAGCAGCGTAGTAGGGAGGACCGGGGAGCTGTTTTTT. This gives the protein CASSVVGRTGELFF. V and J are TRBV9 and TRBJ2-2; TRBD2 is a possible D gene (6 bases). The CDR3 has 14 residues. Deletions cut 0 bases from V and 5 bases from J, with 8 bases between. From germline, CDR1 is SGDLS and CDR2 YYNGEE.

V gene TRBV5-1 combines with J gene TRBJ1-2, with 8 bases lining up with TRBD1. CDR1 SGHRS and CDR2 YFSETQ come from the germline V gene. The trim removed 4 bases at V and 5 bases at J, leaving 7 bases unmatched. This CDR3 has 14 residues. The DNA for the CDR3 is TGCGCCAGCAGCCCGGACAGGGCGATGTATGGCTACACCTTC. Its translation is CASSPDRAMYGYTF.

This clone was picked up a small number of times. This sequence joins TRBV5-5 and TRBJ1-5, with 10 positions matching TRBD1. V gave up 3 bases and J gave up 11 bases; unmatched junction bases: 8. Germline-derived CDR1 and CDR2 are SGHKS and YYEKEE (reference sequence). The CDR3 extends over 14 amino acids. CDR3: CASSSGTGDMAQHF. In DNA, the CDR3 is TGTGCCAGCAGCTCCGGGACAGGGGATATGGCCCAGCATTTT.

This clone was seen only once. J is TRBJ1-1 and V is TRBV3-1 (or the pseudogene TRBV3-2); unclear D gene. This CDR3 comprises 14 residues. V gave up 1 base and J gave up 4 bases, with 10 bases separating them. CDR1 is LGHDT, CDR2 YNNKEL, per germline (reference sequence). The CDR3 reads CASSQAGSSTEAFF. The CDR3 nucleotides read TGTGCCAGCAGCCAAGCCGGGAGCAGCACTGAAGCTTTCTTT.

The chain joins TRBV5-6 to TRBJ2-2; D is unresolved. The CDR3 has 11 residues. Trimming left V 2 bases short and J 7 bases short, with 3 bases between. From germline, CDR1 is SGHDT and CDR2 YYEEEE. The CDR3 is CASSFHGELFF. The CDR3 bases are TGTGCCAGCAGCTTCCACGGGGAGCTGTTTTTT.

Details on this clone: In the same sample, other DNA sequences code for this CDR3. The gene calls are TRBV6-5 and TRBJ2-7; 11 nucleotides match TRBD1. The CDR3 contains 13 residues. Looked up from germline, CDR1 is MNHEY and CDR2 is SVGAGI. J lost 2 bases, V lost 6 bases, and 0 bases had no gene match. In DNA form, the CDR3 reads TGTGCCAGCAGGGACAGGGGGCCCTACGAGCAGTACTTC. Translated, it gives CASRDRGPYEQYF.

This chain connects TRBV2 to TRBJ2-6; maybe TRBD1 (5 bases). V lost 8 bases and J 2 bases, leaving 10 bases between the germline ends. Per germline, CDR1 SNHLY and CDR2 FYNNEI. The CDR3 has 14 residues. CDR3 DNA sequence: TGTGCCAGCCTAGGGGTTACTGGGGCCAACGTCCTGACTTTC. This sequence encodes CASLGVTGANVLTF.

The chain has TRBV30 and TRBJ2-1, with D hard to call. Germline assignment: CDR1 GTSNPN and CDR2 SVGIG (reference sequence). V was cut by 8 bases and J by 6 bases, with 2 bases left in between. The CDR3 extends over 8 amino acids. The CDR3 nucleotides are TGTGCCCTCAATGAGCAGTTCTTC. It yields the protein CALNEQFF.

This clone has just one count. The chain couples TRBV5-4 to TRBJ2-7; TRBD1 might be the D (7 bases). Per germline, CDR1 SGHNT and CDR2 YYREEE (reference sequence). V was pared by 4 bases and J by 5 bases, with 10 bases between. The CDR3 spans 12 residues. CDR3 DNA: TGTGCCAGCAGCCCCAGGGGGGACGAGCAGTACTTC. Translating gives CASSPRGDEQYF.

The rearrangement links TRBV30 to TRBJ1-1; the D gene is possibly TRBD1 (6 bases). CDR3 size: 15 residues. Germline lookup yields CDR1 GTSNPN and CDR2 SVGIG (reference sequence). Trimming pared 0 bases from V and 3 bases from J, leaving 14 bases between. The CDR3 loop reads CAWSVWARGDTEAFF. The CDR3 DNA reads TGTGCCTGGAGTGTATGGGCCAGGGGAGACACTGAAGCTTTCTTT.

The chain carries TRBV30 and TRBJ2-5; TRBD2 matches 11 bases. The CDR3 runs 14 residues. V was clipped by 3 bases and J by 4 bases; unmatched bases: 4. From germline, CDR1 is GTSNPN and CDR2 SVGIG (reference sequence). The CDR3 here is CAWRSSGRRETQYF. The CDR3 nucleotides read TGTGCCTGGAGGTCTAGCGGGAGGAGAGAGACCCAGTACTTC.

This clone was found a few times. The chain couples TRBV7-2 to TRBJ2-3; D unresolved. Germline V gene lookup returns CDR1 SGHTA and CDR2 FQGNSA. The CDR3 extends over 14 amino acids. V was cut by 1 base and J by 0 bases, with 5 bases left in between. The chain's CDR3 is CASSLEPSTDTQYF. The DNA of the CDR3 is TGTGCCAGCAGCTTAGAGCCTAGCACAGATACGCAGTATTTT. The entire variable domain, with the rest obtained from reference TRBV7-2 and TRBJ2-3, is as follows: GAGVSQSPSNKVTEKGKDVELRCDPISGHTALYWYRQSLGQGLEFLIYFQGNSAPDKSGLPSDRFSAERTGGSVSTLTIQRTQQEDSAVYLCASSLEPSTDTQYFGPGTRLTVL.

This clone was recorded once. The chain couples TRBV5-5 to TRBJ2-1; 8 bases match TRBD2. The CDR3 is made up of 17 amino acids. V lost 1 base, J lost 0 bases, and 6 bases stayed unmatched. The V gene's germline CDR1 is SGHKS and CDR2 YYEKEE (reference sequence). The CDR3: CASSLTGSGGSYNEQFF. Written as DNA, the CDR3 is TGTGCCAGCAGCTTGACCGGGAGCGGGGGCTCCTACAATGAGCAGTTCTTC. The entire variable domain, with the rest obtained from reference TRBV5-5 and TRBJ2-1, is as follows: DAGVTQSPTHLIKTRGQQVTLRCSPISGHKSVSWYQQVLGQGPQFIFQYYEKEERGRGNFPDRFSARQFPNYSSELNVNALLLGDSALYLCASSLTGSGGSYNEQFFGPGTRLTVL.

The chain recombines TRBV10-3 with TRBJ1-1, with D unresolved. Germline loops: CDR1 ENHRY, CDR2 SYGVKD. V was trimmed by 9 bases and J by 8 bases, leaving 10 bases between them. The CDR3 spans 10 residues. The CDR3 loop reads CAMSPGEAFF. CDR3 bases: TGTGCCATGTCACCGGGAGAAGCTTTCTTT.

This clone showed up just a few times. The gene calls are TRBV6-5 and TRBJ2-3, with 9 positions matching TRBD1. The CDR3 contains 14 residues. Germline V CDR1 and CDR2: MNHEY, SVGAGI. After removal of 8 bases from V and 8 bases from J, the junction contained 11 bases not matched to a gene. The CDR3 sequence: CASQRDRAKGTQYF. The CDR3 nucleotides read TGTGCCAGCCAGAGGGACAGGGCCAAAGGTACGCAGTATTTT.

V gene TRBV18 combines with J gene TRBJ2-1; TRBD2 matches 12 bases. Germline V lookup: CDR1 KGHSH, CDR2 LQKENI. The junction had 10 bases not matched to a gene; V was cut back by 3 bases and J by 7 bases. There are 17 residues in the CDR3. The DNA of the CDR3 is TGTGCCAGCTCACCCCTCCCCGGGACTAGCGGGCAAAATGAGCAGTTCTTC. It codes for CASSPLPGTSGQNEQFF.

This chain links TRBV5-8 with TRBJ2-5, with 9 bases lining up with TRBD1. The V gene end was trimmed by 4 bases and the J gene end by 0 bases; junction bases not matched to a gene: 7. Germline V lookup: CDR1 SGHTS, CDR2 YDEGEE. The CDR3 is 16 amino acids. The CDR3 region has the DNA TGTGCCAGCAGCCCCGGGACAGGGAATTACCAAGAGACCCAGTACTTC. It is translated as CASSPGTGNYQETQYF.

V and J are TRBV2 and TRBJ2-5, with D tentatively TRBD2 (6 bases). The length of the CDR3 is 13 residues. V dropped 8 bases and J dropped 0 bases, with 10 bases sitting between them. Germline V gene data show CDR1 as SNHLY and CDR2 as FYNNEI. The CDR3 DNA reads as TGTGCCAGCGCTTGGGGGGACCAAGAGACCCAGTACTTC. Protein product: CASAWGDQETQYF.

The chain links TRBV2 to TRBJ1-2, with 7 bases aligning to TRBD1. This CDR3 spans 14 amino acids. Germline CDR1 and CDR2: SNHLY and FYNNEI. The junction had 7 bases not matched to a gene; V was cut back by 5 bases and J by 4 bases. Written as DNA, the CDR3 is TGTGCCAGCAGTATGACAGGGAACTCCTATGGCTACACCTTC. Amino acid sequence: CASSMTGNSYGYTF.

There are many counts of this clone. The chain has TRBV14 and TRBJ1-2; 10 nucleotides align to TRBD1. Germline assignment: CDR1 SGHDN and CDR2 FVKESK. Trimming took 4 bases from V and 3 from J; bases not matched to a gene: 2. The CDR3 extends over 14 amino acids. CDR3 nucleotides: TGTGCCAGCAGCCTGGGACAGGGGTACTATGGCTACACCTTC. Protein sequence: CASSLGQGYYGYTF.

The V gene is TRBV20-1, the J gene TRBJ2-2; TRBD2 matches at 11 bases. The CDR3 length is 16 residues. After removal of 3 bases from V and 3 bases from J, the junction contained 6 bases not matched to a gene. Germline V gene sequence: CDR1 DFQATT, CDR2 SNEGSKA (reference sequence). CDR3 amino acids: CSASPWTSGYTGELFF. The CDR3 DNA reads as TGCAGTGCTAGTCCCTGGACTAGCGGGTACACCGGGGAGCTGTTTTTT.

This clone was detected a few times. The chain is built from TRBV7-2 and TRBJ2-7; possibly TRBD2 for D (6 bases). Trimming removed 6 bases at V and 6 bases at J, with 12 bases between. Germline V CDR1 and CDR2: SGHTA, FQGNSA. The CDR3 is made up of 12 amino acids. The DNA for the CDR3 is TGTGCCAGCAGTTCCGGAGGGACCGAGCAGTACTTC. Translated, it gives CASSSGGTEQYF. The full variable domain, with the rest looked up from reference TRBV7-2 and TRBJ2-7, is GAGVSQSPSNKVTEKGKDVELRCDPISGHTALYWYRQSLGQGLEFLIYFQGNSAPDKSGLPSDRFSAERTGGSVSTLTIQRTQQEDSAVYLCASSSGGTEQYFGPGTRLTVT.

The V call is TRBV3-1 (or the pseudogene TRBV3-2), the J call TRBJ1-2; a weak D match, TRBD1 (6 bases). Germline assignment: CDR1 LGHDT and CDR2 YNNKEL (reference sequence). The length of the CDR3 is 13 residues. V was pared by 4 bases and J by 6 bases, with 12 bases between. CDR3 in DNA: TGTGCCAGCAGCCGCCTAGGGGGGGATGGCTACACCTTC. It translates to CASSRLGGDGYTF.

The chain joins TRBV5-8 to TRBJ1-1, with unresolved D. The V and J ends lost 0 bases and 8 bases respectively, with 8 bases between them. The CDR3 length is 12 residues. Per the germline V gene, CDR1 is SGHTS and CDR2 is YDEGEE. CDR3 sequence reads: CASSLVTLEAFF. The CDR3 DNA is TGTGCCAGCAGCTTGGTTACACTAGAAGCTTTCTTT.

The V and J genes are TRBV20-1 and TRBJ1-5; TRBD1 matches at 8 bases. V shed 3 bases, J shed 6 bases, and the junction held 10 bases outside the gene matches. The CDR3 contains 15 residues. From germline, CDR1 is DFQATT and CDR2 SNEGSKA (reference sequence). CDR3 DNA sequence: TGCAGTGCTAGTCAGGTTTCAGGGGGCGGTCAGCCCCAGCATTTT. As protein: CSASQVSGGGQPQHF.

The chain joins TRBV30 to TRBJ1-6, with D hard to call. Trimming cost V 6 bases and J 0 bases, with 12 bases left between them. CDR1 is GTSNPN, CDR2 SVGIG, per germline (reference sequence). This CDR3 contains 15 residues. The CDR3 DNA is TGTGCCTGTCAACCCGGGAGCTCCTATAATTCACCCCTCCACTTT. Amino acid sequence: CACQPGSSYNSPLHF.

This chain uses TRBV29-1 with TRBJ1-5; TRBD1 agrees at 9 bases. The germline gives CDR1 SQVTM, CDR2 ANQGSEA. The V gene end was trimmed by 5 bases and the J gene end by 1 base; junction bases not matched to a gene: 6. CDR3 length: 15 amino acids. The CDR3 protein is CSVSDRGGSNQPQHF. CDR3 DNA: TGCAGCGTTTCCGACAGGGGGGGGAGCAATCAGCCCCAGCATTTT.

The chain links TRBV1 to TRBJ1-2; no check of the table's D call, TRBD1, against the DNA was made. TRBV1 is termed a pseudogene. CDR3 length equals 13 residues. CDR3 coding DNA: TGCACCAGCAGCCAAGCAGGGTACTATGGCTACACCTTC. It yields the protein CTSSQAGYYGYTF.

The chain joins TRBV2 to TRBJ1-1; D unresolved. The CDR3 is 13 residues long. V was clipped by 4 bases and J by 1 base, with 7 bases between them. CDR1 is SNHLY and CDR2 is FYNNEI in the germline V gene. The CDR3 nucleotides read TGTGCCAGCAGTGGACGAGGGAACACTGAAGCTTTCTTT. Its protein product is CASSGRGNTEAFF.

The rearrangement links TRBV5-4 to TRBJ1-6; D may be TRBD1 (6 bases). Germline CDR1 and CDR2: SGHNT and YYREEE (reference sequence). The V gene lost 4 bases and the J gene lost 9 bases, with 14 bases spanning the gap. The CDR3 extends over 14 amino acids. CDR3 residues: CASSTLNRASPLHF. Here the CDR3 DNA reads TGTGCCAGCAGCACTCTAAACAGGGCTTCACCCCTCCACTTT.